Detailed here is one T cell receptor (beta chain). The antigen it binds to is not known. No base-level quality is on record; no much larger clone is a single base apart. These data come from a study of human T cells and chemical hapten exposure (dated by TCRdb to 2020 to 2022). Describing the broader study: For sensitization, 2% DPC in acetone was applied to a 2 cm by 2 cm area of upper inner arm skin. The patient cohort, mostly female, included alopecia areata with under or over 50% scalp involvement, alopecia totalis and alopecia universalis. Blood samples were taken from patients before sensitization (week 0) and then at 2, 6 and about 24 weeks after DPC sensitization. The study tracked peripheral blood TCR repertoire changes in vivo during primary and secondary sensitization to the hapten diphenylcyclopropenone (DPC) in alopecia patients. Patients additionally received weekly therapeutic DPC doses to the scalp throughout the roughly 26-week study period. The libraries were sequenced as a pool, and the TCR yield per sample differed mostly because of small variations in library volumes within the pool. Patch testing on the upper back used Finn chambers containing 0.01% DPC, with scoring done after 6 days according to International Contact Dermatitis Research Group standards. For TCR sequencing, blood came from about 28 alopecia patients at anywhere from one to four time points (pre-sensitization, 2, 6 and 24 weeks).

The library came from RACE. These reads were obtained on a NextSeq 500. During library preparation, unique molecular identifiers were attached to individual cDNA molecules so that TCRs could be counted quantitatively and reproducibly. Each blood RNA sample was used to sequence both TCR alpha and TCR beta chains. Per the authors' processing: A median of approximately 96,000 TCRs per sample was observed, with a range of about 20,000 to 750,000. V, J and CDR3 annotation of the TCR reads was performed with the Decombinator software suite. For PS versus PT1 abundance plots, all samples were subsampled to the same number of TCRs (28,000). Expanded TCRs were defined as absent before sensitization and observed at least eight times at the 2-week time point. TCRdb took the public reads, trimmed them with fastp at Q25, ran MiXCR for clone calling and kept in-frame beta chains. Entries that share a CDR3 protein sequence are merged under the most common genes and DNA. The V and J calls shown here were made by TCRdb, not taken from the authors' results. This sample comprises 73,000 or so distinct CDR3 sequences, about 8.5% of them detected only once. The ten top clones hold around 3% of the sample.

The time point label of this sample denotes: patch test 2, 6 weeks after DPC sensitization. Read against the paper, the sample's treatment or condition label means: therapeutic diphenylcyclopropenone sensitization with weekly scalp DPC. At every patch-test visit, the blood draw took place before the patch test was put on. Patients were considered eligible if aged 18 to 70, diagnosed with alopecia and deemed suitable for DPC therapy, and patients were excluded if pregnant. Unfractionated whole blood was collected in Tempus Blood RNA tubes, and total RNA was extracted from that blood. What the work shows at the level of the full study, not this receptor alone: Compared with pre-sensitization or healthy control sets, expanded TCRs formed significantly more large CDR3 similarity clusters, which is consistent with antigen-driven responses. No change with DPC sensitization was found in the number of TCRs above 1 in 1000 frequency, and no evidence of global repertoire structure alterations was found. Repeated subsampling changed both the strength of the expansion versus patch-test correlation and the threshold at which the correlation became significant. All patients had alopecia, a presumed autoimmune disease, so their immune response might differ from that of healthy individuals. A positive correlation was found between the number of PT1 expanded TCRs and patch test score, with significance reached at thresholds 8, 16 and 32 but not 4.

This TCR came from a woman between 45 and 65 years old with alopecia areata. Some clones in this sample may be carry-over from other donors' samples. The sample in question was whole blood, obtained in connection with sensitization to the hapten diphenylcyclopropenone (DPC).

The CDR3 protein: CASSRDRGTDTQYF. The sequenced DNA: TGTGCCAGCAGCAGGGACCGGGGCACAGATACGCAGTATTTT. This receptor chain uses TRBV12-3 or TRBV12-4 and TRBJ2-3; the D gene may be TRBD1 or TRBD2, since each aligns over 5 bases. The CDR3 starts with the cysteine, ends with the phenylalanine, and has 14 residues. Just the 42-base CDR3 DNA is kept, in frame starting at base 1. The V end loses 6 bases and the J end loses 1 base, and a stretch of 11 bases separates them.